The T cell receptor beta chain described here comes from a study of OX40 agonist ivuxolimab in advanced cancers. Clones were sequenced by immunoSEQ multiplex PCR, and TCRdb holds only the in-frame ones, with some missing. This sample has tens of thousands of clones, with around 91% found just once. CDR3 length: 8 amino acids. The germline CDR1 and CDR2 sequences are DFQATT and SNEGSKA (reference sequence). The receptor was isolated from an adult with an advanced solid tumor such as melanoma, head and neck, liver or kidney cancer. The rearrangement joins TRBV20-1 to TRBJ2-3; no firm D call. This specimen was CD4+ or CD8+ T cells sorted from blood, taken in a trial of the OX40 agonist ivuxolimab. CDR3 loop: CRADTQYF. CDR3 DNA: TGCAGAGCAGATACGCAGTATTTT.